This T cell receptor (beta chain) was sequenced during a study of shared clonotypes between healthy human individuals. Study background: The study used three CD4 naive, three CD4 memory, two CD8 naive and one CD8 memory plate per donor.

Of note for this clone: Its matching antigen is unknown.

Clones were read by immunoSEQ multiplex PCR, and TCRdb kept only the in-frame ones, dropping some. Of about 2.3 million clones detected, 85% to 95% appear once; the ten largest clones hold approximately 0.41%. The study's findings and limits: For naive CD4 cells, roughly 5% of clonotypes were shared across a handful of donors. Lower generation probabilities were found for non-shared clonotypes than for those shared by all four donors.

This clonotype was obtained from a man aged 18 to 29 in good health. Some clones in this sample may be carry-over from other donors' samples. Source material: naive CD4+ T cells from PBMCs. Noted subset: CD45RA+ positively selected.

The CDR3 DNA reads TGTGCCAGCAGTTCTGGGACTAGCGGGATTATGGGGGATACGCAGTATTTT. It encodes CASSSGTSGIMGDTQYF. The chain links TRBV27 to TRBJ2-3, with 13 bases identical to TRBD2. The V gene end was trimmed by 4 bases and the J gene end by 6 bases; junction bases not matched to a gene: 10. CDR3 length: 17 amino acids. The germline V gene has CDR1 MNHEY and CDR2 SMNVEV (reference sequence).